What follows describes a single T cell receptor beta chain. Germline-derived CDR1 and CDR2 are MNHEY and SVGEGT. Trimming cost V 4 bases and J 7 bases; bases outside gene matches: 12. There are 15 residues in the CDR3. This sample was included in a study of blood T cell repertoires in COVID-19. Study details: COVID-19 samples from acute and convalescent phases originated in the United States, Italy and Spain.

Original processing methods: Reference gene primer amplification gave nucleated cell count estimates. The method was immunoSEQ multiplex PCR; TCRdb's version includes in-frame clones alone and lacks a portion of them. For V, J and clone size, that table is used; D and trimming come from the DNA. This table has about 92,000 clones, roughly 88% appearing once. The sequenced material came from peripheral blood. The genes are TRBV6-2 or TRBV6-3 and TRBJ2-5; 7 bases align to TRBD1. This receptor was obtained from a human donor in a cohort sampled during active COVID-19. CDR3 DNA: TGTGCCAGCAGTTCCGGACCGAGGGGGCGTAGGACCCAGTACTTC. Encoded protein: CASSSGPRGRRTQYF.